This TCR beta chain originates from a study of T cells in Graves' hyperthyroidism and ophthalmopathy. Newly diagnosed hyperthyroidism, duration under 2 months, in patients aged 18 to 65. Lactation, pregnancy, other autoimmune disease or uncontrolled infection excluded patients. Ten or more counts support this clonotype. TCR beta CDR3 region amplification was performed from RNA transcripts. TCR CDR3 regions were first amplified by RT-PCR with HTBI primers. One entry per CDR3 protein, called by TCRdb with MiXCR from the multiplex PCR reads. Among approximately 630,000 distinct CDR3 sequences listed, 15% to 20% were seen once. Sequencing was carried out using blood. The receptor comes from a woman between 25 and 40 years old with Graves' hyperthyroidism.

CDR3 DNA sequence: TGTGCCAGCAGCCCTCAAACCGGGAGGAACGAGCAGTACTTC. The encoded protein is CASSPQTGRNEQYF. This rearrangement joins TRBV28 to TRBJ2-7, with 7 bases lining up with TRBD2. Germline-derived CDR1 and CDR2 are MDHEN and SYDVKM. V shed 6 bases, J shed 5 bases, and the junction held 10 bases outside the gene matches. The length of the CDR3 is 14 residues.